This TCR beta chain originates from a study of Ad26.COV2.S vaccination and SARS-CoV-2 variants. Overall study: Enrolled in COV1001, the donor was in the Ad26.COV2.S trial arm, which received the vaccine. Ad26.COV2.S was injected intramuscularly once or twice, 56 days apart.

With respect to this clone: Antigen specificity is unknown.

Sequencing used immunoSEQ multiplex PCR; TCRdb keeps in-frame clones, though not all of them. The sample records a few hundred thousand clones, approximately 88% being singletons. Study findings and constraints: The study found higher spike-specific TCR breadth in vaccine than placebo recipients. The TCR-based breadth and depth measures might underestimate overall T cell responses.

Germline CDR1 and CDR2: MNHEY and SMNVEV (reference sequence). This CDR3 contains 15 residues. V shed 2 bases and J shed 3 bases, with 14 bases lying between them. Treatment of the sample: roughly 18 received Ad26.COV2.S at low or high dose, single or two shots; roughly five received placebo; per-sample allocation not given. Day 63 after the first injection of vaccine or placebo was the sampling time. The material was peripheral blood, obtained in a trial of Ad26.COV2.S vaccine versus placebo. This chain uses TRBV27 with TRBJ2-7; D is undetermined. The TCR was taken from a person aged 18-60 years who received the Ad26.COV2.S COVID-19 vaccine or a placebo. The CDR3 here is CASSLKASNYYEQYV. CDR3 DNA: TGTGCCAGCAGTTTAAAAGCGTCCAACTACTACGAGCAGTACGTC.